This T cell receptor beta chain was captured in a study of cytomegalovirus exposure and HLA in healthy donors. Trimming cost V 3 bases and J 3 bases, with 17 bases left between them. Germline CDR1 is MDHEN and CDR2 is SYDVKM. The CDR3 is 16 amino acids. The PCR ran on 60 Vbeta and 13 Jbeta primers. Only in-frame clones appear in the TCRdb table, and some are missing; sequencing was by immunoSEQ multiplex PCR. The sample carries 100,000 to 150,000 clones, roughly 80% recorded once. The sample holds a few counts of this clone. The chain uses TRBV28 and TRBJ1-2; D is perhaps TRBD1 (5 bases). Source material: PBMCs. This TCR derives from a man aged 35 to 55 in good health and CMV-seronegative. The CDR3 nucleotides read TGTGCCAGCAGTTTGGGGGGTACGGAAGCTGACTATGGCTACACCTTC. This translates into CASSLGGTEADYGYTF.